This T cell receptor (beta chain) was sequenced for a study of T cells in Graves' hyperthyroidism and ophthalmopathy. Turning to this clonotype: Its antigen is not known.

Overall study results and limits: Expanded thyroid clonotypes (above 0.001) were mostly also found in blood. Ophthalmopathy cases were set apart from stable hyperthyroidism by a 13 V-J model.

The CDR3 totals 16 residues. Germline V CDR1 and CDR2: MNHNS, SASEGT. Trimming cost V 7 bases and J 5 bases; bases outside gene matches: 11. Template material for amplifying TCR beta CDR3 regions consisted of RNA transcripts. Carried out on the TCR CDR3, a first-round RT-PCR used the HTBI primer set. TCRdb re-derived calls from the multiplex PCR reads in MiXCR, one entry per CDR3 protein. Altogether around 530,000 distinct CDR3 sequences are present, approximately 17% being singletons, with the ten largest covering around 17%. The sequenced sample consisted of blood. The chain carries TRBV6-1 and TRBJ2-3, with 11 bases that match TRBD2. The TCR was taken from a woman in her late teens or twenties with Graves' ophthalmopathy. In nucleotides, the CDR3 is TGTGCCAGCACCCCCTTAGCGGGGGGGGCCAAAGATACGCAGTATTTT. Translating gives CASTPLAGGAKDTQYF.